A single sample is the source of the 18 T cell receptor beta chains below, sequenced in a study of PD-L1 blockade in urothelial cancer. The assay was immunoSEQ multiplex PCR, and TCRdb's table has in-frame clones only and misses some. The sample lists around 110,000 clones; around 93% were seen once. Time point denoted: peripheral blood 6 weeks after treatment start. This sample comprised PBMCs, obtained around atezolizumab (anti-PD-L1) treatment. These receptors were collected from a man aged 60-69 years with urothelial cancer.

There are a few counts of this clone. The chain joins TRBV5-6 to TRBJ2-2; a possible D gene is TRBD1 (6 bases). V lost 4 bases, J lost 5 bases, and 21 bases lay in between. The germline gives CDR1 SGHDT, CDR2 YYEEEE. The CDR3 extends over 17 amino acids. The CDR3 is CASSGKDRTFLTGELFF. The CDR3 region has the DNA TGTGCCAGCAGCGGAAAGGACAGAACCTTCCTTACCGGGGAGCTGTTTTTT.

The chain uses TRBV7-9 and TRBJ2-7; TRBD2 aligns across 9 bases. The CDR3 covers 15 residues. The ends lost 0 bases at V and 0 bases at J; junction bases unmatched: 0. Per germline, CDR1 SEHNR and CDR2 FQNEAQ (reference sequence). CDR3 loop: CASSLASGSSYEQYF. Written as DNA, the CDR3 is TGTGCCAGCAGCTTAGCTAGCGGGAGCTCCTACGAGCAGTACTTC.

In this sample, this clone turned up once. The chain recombines TRBV2 with TRBJ2-7; 10 nucleotides align to TRBD1. CDR1 and CDR2 (germline): SNHLY, FYNNEI. This CDR3 contains 17 residues. With V trimmed by 0 bases and J by 4 bases, 9 bases remained unmatched. This CDR3 is CASSEASLPGQGYEQYF. Written as DNA, the CDR3 is TGTGCCAGCAGTGAAGCGTCACTTCCGGGACAGGGGTACGAGCAGTACTTC.

The V and J genes are TRBV5-1 and TRBJ2-6, with D possibly matching TRBD1 (6 bases). V lost 1 base and J 4 bases, leaving 12 bases between the germline ends. CDR1 is SGHRS, CDR2 YFSETQ, per germline. The length of the CDR3 is 16 residues. CDR3 residues: CASSLMGAPGANVLTF. The CDR3 region has the DNA TGCGCCAGCAGCTTGATGGGGGCGCCCGGGGCCAACGTCCTGACTTTC.

The rearrangement links TRBV7-2 to TRBJ1-2; perhaps TRBD1 as D (5 bases). The CDR3 totals 15 residues. Germline-derived CDR1 and CDR2 are SGHTA and FQGNSA. Trimming pared 1 base from V and 1 base from J, leaving 10 bases between. This chain's CDR3 is CASSLGQSFNYGYTF. The CDR3 nucleotides read TGTGCCAGCAGCTTAGGACAGAGCTTTAACTATGGCTACACCTTC.

A few counts support this clone. This chain links TRBV6-4 with TRBJ1-1, with D maybe TRBD1 (5 bases). The V gene's germline CDR1 is MRHNA and CDR2 SNTAGT. CDR3 length: 14 amino acids. V was pared by 4 bases and J by 5 bases, with 14 bases between. CDR3 amino acids: CASSVGRVGTEAFF. The CDR3 coding sequence is TGTGCCAGCAGTGTAGGCAGGGTTGGGACTGAAGCTTTCTTT.

The CDR3 region has the DNA TGTGCCAGTAGTATCCGGGGGGCGGGGGAGACCCAGTACTTC. It codes for CASSIRGAGETQYF. V gene TRBV19 combines with J gene TRBJ2-5, with D tentatively TRBD2 (7 bases). Germline loops: CDR1 LNHDA, CDR2 SQIVND (reference sequence). The V gene lost 3 bases and the J gene lost 5 bases, with 13 bases spanning the gap. CDR3 size: 14 residues.

This chain links TRBV10-1 with TRBJ1-1; no clear D. The CDR3 consists of 13 residues. The V gene's germline CDR1 is WNHNN and CDR2 SYGVQD (reference sequence). Trimming took 6 bases from V and 7 from J, leaving 15 bases between them. CDR3 nucleotides: TGCGCCAGCAGCCCGAACCTAGTAGGTGAAGCTTTCTTT. Protein product: CASSPNLVGEAFF.

The chain couples TRBV30 to TRBJ2-7; 12 bases line up with TRBD2. The germline CDR1 and CDR2 sequences are GTSNPN and SVGIG (reference sequence). Losses at the gene ends were 2 bases for V and 1 base for J; bases not matched to a gene: 9. The CDR3 loop spans 17 amino acids. DNA of the CDR3: TGTGCCTGGAGTACGGGACTAGCGGGTCTTTCTTCCTACGAGCAGTACTTC. It codes for CAWSTGLAGLSSYEQYF.

This chain uses TRBV5-4 with TRBJ1-3; 7 positions match TRBD1. Germline trimming cut 3 bases from V and 2 bases from J; bases unmatched to any gene: 11. This CDR3 region has 17 residues. From germline, CDR1 is SGHNT and CDR2 YYREEE (reference sequence). CDR3 region: CASSSPSTGLTGNTIYF. The CDR3, as DNA: TGTGCCAGCAGCTCCCCCTCGACAGGGTTGACTGGAAACACCATATATTTT.

V gene TRBV19 combines with J gene TRBJ2-1; 10 bases match TRBD2. V lost 3 bases and J lost 3; bases outside the gene matches: 5. There are 16 residues in the CDR3. Germline V lookup: CDR1 LNHDA, CDR2 SQIVND (reference sequence). CDR3 sequence reads: CASSMIRTSGYNEQFF. The CDR3 region has the DNA TGTGCCAGTAGTATGATCCGGACTAGCGGCTACAATGAGCAGTTCTTC.

The rearrangement joins TRBV5-1 to TRBJ2-7; TRBD2 matches at 9 bases. Germline CDR1 reads SGHRS; CDR2 reads YFSETQ. This CDR3 comprises 16 residues. Losses at the gene ends were 4 bases for V and 2 bases for J; bases not matched to a gene: 10. The CDR3 nucleotides read TGCGCCAGCAGCCACACCTGGACTAGCGTACCCTACGAGCAGTACTTC. It codes for CASSHTWTSVPYEQYF.

V gene TRBV11-2 combines with J gene TRBJ2-7, with D possibly matching TRBD1 (6 bases). CDR1 and CDR2 from the germline V gene are SGHAT and FQNNGV. V was clipped by 5 bases and J by 3 bases, with 11 bases between them. The CDR3 has 13 residues. The CDR3 nucleotides read TGTGCCAGCAGCATAACGACAGGCTACGAGCAGTACTTC. It yields the protein CASSITTGYEQYF.

The chain uses TRBV7-9 and TRBJ2-3; 8 bases are shared with TRBD2. The CDR3 has 18 amino acids. With 3 bases clipped from V and 1 base from J, the junction kept 12 bases outside the gene matches. Germline CDR1 SEHNR, CDR2 FQNEAQ (reference sequence). CDR3 in DNA: TGTGCCAGCAGCTTCCAGACCGGGCGGGAGGTGGGCACAGATACGCAGTATTTT. Translating it yields CASSFQTGREVGTDTQYF.

The V and J genes are TRBV9 and TRBJ1-3; 8 nucleotides line up with TRBD1. This CDR3 has 15 residues. Germline V gives CDR1 SGDLS, CDR2 YYNGEE. Unmatched junction bases numbered 3, after V lost 0 bases and J lost 4 bases. The DNA for the CDR3 is TGTGCCAGCAGCGTAGGCCAGGGGGCGGGAAACACCATATATTTT. It yields the protein CASSVGQGAGNTIYF.

The rearrangement joins TRBV15 to TRBJ2-1; 7 bases map to TRBD1. The length of the CDR3 is 15 residues. J lost 3 bases, V lost 4 bases, and 6 bases had no gene match. Germline lookup yields CDR1 LNHNV and CDR2 YYDKDF (reference sequence). CDR3: CATSMGTAYYNEQFF. CDR3 coding DNA: TGTGCCACCAGCATGGGGACAGCTTACTACAATGAGCAGTTCTTC.

The V and J genes are TRBV5-5 and TRBJ2-2; 8 bases fit TRBD1. The CDR3 is 16 amino acids. From germline, CDR1 is SGHKS and CDR2 YYEKEE (reference sequence). V was clipped by 2 bases and J by 3 bases; unmatched bases: 6. CDR3 protein: CASSFRQGLDTGELFF. CDR3 nucleotide sequence: TGTGCCAGCAGCTTTCGACAGGGGCTGGACACCGGGGAGCTGTTTTTT.

The chain links TRBV11-2 to TRBJ2-3; D call uncertain. Germline CDR1 and CDR2: SGHAT and FQNNGV. The CDR3 extends over 12 amino acids. Trimming left V 5 bases short and J 0 bases short, with 3 bases between. CDR3: CASSPSTDTQYF. As DNA, the CDR3 is TGTGCCAGCAGCCCTAGCACAGATACGCAGTATTTT. The full variable domain, rest sourced from reference TRBV11-2 and TRBJ2-3, is EAGVAQSPRYKIIEKRQSVAFWCNPISGHATLYWYQQILGQGPKLLIQFQNNGVVDDSQLPKDRFSAERLKGVDSTLKIQPAKLEDSAVYLCASSPSTDTQYFGPGTRLTVL.